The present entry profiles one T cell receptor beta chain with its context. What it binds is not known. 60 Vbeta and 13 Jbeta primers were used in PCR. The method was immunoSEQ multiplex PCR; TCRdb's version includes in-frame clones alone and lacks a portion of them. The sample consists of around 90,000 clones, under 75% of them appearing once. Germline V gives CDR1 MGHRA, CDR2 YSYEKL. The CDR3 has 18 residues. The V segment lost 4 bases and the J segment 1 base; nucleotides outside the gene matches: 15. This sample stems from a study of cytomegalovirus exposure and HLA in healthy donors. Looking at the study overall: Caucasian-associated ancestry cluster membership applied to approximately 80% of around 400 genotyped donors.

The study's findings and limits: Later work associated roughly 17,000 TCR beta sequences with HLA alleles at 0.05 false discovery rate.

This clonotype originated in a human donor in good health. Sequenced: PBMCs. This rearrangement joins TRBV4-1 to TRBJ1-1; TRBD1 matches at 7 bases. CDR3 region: CASSPRETGVLGNTEAFF. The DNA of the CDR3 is TGCGCCAGCAGCCCCAGGGAAACAGGGGTTTTAGGGAACACTGAAGCTTTCTTT.